Presented here are 8 T cell receptor beta chains from one specimen sequenced in a study of blood T cell repertoires in COVID-19. The protocol was immunoSEQ multiplex PCR, while the TCRdb copy is restricted to in-frame clones and leaves out a portion. The sample has 65,000 to 75,000 clones; 70% to 80% are singletons. The sample was peripheral blood. These receptors were taken from a man in his sixties or seventies with acute or convalescent COVID-19.

The rearrangement uses TRBV6-5 and TRBJ2-7; D is possibly TRBD1 (6 bases). The CDR3 loop spans 15 amino acids. The germline CDR1 and CDR2 sequences are MNHEY and SVGAGI. The V end lost 6 bases, the J end lost 2 bases, and 17 bases lay between the germline ends. CDR3 in amino acids: CASSYSSQGPYEQYF. CDR3 DNA: TGTGCCAGCAGCTATTCGAGTCAGGGGCCCTACGAGCAGTACTTC.

This clone was counted a few times. The V call is TRBV5-1, the J call TRBJ2-3, with 9 positions matching TRBD1. Trimming took 7 bases from V and 3 from J; bases not matched to a gene: 12. Germline CDR1 SGHRS, CDR2 YFSETQ. CDR3 length equals 16 residues. The CDR3 DNA reads TGCGCCAGCGCTCCCCCGGACAGGGGAGTGACAGATACGCAGTATTTT. Residues: CASAPPDRGVTDTQYF.

The rearrangement uses TRBV19 and TRBJ1-2; a weak D match, TRBD1 (6 bases). The CDR3 spans 14 residues. Germline V gene data show CDR1 as LNHDA and CDR2 as SQIVND (reference sequence). V shed 10 bases and J shed 4 bases, with 19 bases lying between them. The CDR3 is CATPAPGQPYGYTF. In DNA, the CDR3 is TGTGCCACCCCAGCTCCTGGACAGCCCTATGGCTACACCTTC.

The chain joins TRBV28 to TRBJ1-1, with D perhaps matching TRBD1 (5 bases). The V end lost 3 bases, the J end lost 1 base, and 12 bases lay between the germline ends. In germline, CDR1 is MDHEN, CDR2 SYDVKM. The CDR3 covers 15 residues. This CDR3 reads CASSLGGGPNTEAFF. The CDR3 nucleotides read TGTGCCAGCAGTTTGGGGGGGGGTCCGAACACTGAAGCTTTCTTT. Supplemented by reference TRBV28 and TRBJ1-1, the full variable domain reads DVKVTQSSRYLVKRTGEKVFLECVQDMDHENMFWYRQDPGLGLRLIYFSYDVKMKEKGDIPEGYSVSREKKERFSLILESASTNQTSMYLCASSLGGGPNTEAFFGQGTRLTVV.

The chain couples TRBV5-6 to TRBJ2-4, with D possibly matching TRBD1 (5 bases). Germline CDR1 and CDR2: SGHDT and YYEEEE. The CDR3 has 16 residues. The V and J ends lost 2 bases and 5 bases respectively, with 17 bases between them. The CDR3 protein is CASSFDTQGIQNIQYF. Here the CDR3 DNA reads TGTGCCAGCAGCTTTGATACCCAGGGAATCCAAAACATTCAGTACTTC. The entire variable domain, with the rest obtained from reference TRBV5-6 and TRBJ2-4, is as follows: DAGVTQSPTHLIKTRGQQVTLRCSPKSGHDTVSWYQQALGQGPQFIFQYYEEEERQRGNFPDRFSGHQFPNYSSELNVNALLLGDSALYLCASSFDTQGIQNIQYFGAGTRLSVL.

This CDR3 reads CASSLREIEKLFF. The CDR3 DNA reads as TGTGCCAGCAGTTTACGGGAGATCGAAAAACTGTTTTTT. This chain connects TRBV12-3 or TRBV12-4 to TRBJ1-4; D ambiguous. The CDR3 is 13 amino acids. V gave up 2 bases and J gave up 8 bases, with 9 bases separating them.

The CDR3 nucleotides are TGTGCCAGCTCGACTAGGACCGGGGAGCTGTTTTTT. This translates into CASSTRTGELFF. This rearrangement joins TRBV18 to TRBJ2-2; D perhaps matches TRBD2 (6 bases). This CDR3 contains 12 residues. The V end was cut by 6 bases, the J end by 5 bases, with 7 bases between. Germline CDR1 KGHSH, CDR2 LQKENI.

The V gene is TRBV16, the J gene TRBJ1-5, with 7 bases that match TRBD1. The germline CDR1 and CDR2 sequences are KGHSY and FQNENV. The V segment lost 0 bases and the J segment 4 bases; nucleotides outside the gene matches: 3. The CDR3 spans 15 residues. CDR3 loop: CASSQSSRGNQPQHF. The DNA of the CDR3 is TGTGCCAGCAGCCAATCGTCCAGGGGGAATCAGCCCCAGCATTTT. Full variable domain (rest looked up from reference TRBV16 and TRBJ1-5): GEEVAQTPKHLVRGEGQKAKLYCAPIKGHSYVFWYQQVLKNEFKFLISFQNENVFDETGMPKERFSAKCLPNSPCSLEIQATKLEDSAVYFCASSQSSRGNQPQHFGDGTRLSIL.